This T cell receptor beta chain was sequenced during a study of T cells in Graves' hyperthyroidism and ophthalmopathy. PBMCs were obtained from under 13 ml fresh peripheral blood. In its sample, this clonotype was seen many times. Amplification targeted TCR beta CDR3 regions from RNA transcripts. Primed by the HTBI set, a first-round RT-PCR was run on the TCR CDR3. TCRdb analysed the multiplex PCR reads with MiXCR anew, one entry per CDR3 protein. There are hundreds of thousands of distinct CDR3 sequences in the sample; roughly 14% occur only once, and around 7.7% lies in the top ten. The CDR3 runs to 16 residues. The V end lost 0 bases, the J end lost 7 bases, and 18 bases lay between the germline ends. The V gene's germline CDR1 is SNHLY and CDR2 FYNNEI.

Input material: blood. The source is a woman between 18 and 29 years old with Graves' hyperthyroidism. V usage is TRBV2 and J usage is TRBJ2-5; D is perhaps TRBD2 (6 bases). This chain's CDR3 is CASSEAPRGSGGTQYF. CDR3 nucleotide sequence: TGTGCCAGCAGTGAAGCGCCAAGGGGATCCGGGGGGACCCAGTACTTC.